The next 23 T cell receptor beta chains were all read from a single sample in a study of blood T cell repertoires in COVID-19. This table comes from immunoSEQ multiplex PCR, and its TCRdb copy is limited to in-frame clones, with some not included. The profile shows about 270,000 clones, 70% to 90% of them singletons. Sequencing input: PBMCs or T cells enriched from blood (not recorded which). Receptors were obtained from a woman younger than 45 who had recovered from COVID-19.

The rearrangement joins TRBV5-6 to TRBJ1-2, with 9 bases matching TRBD1. The V gene's germline CDR1 is SGHDT and CDR2 YYEEEE. This CDR3 comprises 13 residues. V shed 4 bases, J shed 7 bases, and the junction held 5 bases outside the gene matches. CDR3 in DNA: TGTGCCAGCAGCCAGACAGGGGGTGGTGGCTACACCTTC. Translating it yields CASSQTGGGGYTF. The whole variable domain, filled in from reference TRBV5-6 and TRBJ1-2, reads DAGVTQSPTHLIKTRGQQVTLRCSPKSGHDTVSWYQQALGQGPQFIFQYYEEEERQRGNFPDRFSGHQFPNYSSELNVNALLLGDSALYLCASSQTGGGGYTFGSGTRLTVV.

V is TRBV7-9 and J is TRBJ2-7, with D possibly TRBD2 on 7 matching bases. V lost 1 base and J lost 4, with 11 bases in between. Looked up from germline, CDR1 is SEHNR and CDR2 is FQNEAQ (reference sequence). CDR3 size: 14 residues. In nucleotides, the CDR3 is TGTGCCAGCAGCTTAGGGGGAGGGGGATACGAGCAGTACTTC. It codes for CASSLGGGGYEQYF.

This chain joins TRBV27 and TRBJ1-5; D gene uncertain. CDR1 and CDR2 (germline): MNHEY, SMNVEV (reference sequence). V lost 4 bases and J 4 bases, leaving 8 bases between the germline ends. This CDR3 contains 13 residues. CDR3: CASSSFLNQPQHF. CDR3 sequence (DNA): TGTGCCAGCAGTTCGTTTCTAAATCAGCCCCAGCATTTT.

The chain employs TRBV27 and TRBJ1-6; D is unclear. V shed 2 bases and J shed 7 bases, with 12 bases lying between them. Germline V lookup: CDR1 MNHEY, CDR2 SMNVEV (reference sequence). CDR3 length equals 15 residues. The CDR3 nucleotides read TGTGCCAGCAGTTTAATGGTAGGCAGGAATTCACCCCTCCACTTT. Translated, it gives CASSLMVGRNSPLHF.

The genes are TRBV19 and TRBJ1-5; TRBD1 aligns across 8 bases. J gave up 7 bases and V 6 bases, and 11 bases lay outside the gene matches. This CDR3 region has 15 residues. CDR1 is LNHDA, CDR2 SQIVND, per germline (reference sequence). DNA for the CDR3: TGTGCCAGTAGGGTGCTGGGACAGGAGACCCAGCCCCAGCATTTT. It is translated as CASRVLGQETQPQHF.

This clone is a singleton in its sample. As DNA, the CDR3 is TGTGCCAGCCCCATATCCCCCCCCCTAGCGGGGCCTCGGGCGGAGACCCAGTACTTC. Amino acids: CASPISPPLAGPRAETQYF. The chain combines TRBV7-9 with TRBJ2-5; 9 bases agree with TRBD2. V shed 8 bases, J shed 5 bases, and the junction held 24 bases outside the gene matches. Germline CDR1 and CDR2: SEHNR and FQNEAQ (reference sequence). CDR3 length: 19 residues.

The chain carries TRBV2 and TRBJ1-2, with 7 bases that match TRBD1. The CDR3 has 13 residues. The V gene end was trimmed by 6 bases and the J gene end by 6 bases; junction bases not matched to a gene: 7. Germline CDR1 SNHLY, CDR2 FYNNEI. The CDR3 here is CASSVGQINGYTF. Written as DNA, the CDR3 is TGTGCCAGCAGCGTGGGACAGATAAATGGCTACACCTTC.

This sequence joins TRBV27 and TRBJ2-7; 8 bases fit TRBD1. The CDR3 contains 19 residues. The V gene's germline CDR1 is MNHEY and CDR2 SMNVEV (reference sequence). The V and J ends lost 2 bases and 6 bases, in that order; junction bases with no gene match: 21. CDR3 protein: CASSLMVGRTGRFTSEQYF. The CDR3 coding sequence is TGTGCCAGCAGTTTAATGGTCGGACGGACAGGGAGATTTACGTCCGAGCAGTACTTC.

The chain recombines TRBV11-3 with TRBJ2-2; 7 nucleotides match TRBD1. Trimming took 9 bases from V and 3 from J; bases not matched to a gene: 7. The CDR3 runs to 14 residues. Per germline, CDR1 SGHNT and CDR2 YENEEA. CDR3 in DNA: TGTGCCAGTCGTAACAGGGGTTACACCGGGGAGCTGTTTTTT. This codes for CASRNRGYTGELFF.

The chain recombines TRBV4-3 with TRBJ1-1; D is perhaps TRBD1 (5 bases). The CDR3 length is 16 residues. Germline loops: CDR1 LGHNA, CDR2 YSLEER. The ends were cut back, 1 base at V and 3 bases at J, with 15 bases in the middle. As DNA, the CDR3 is TGCGCCAGCAGCCAAGCCTGGGACTCCCGACACACTGAAGCTTTCTTT. It specifies CASSQAWDSRHTEAFF.

This clone has only one observation. The rearrangement joins TRBV3-1 (or the pseudogene TRBV3-2) to TRBJ1-5; 7 bases are a match to TRBD1. Germline V CDR1 and CDR2: LGHDT, YNNKEL (reference sequence). With V trimmed by 4 bases and J by 0 bases, 3 bases remained unmatched. This CDR3 has 15 amino acids. The CDR3 nucleotides read TGTGCCAGCAGCCCGTACAGGGGTAGCAATCAGCCCCAGCATTTT. Translated, it gives CASSPYRGSNQPQHF.

The chain has TRBV11-3 and TRBJ2-5, with TRBD1 matching 7 bases. The CDR3 loop spans 14 amino acids. The germline CDR1 and CDR2 sequences are SGHNT and YENEEA. The ends lost 0 bases at V and 5 bases at J; junction bases unmatched: 3. The CDR3 DNA sequence: TGTGCCAGCAGCTTAGAAGGGGGCCGGGAGACCCAGTACTTC. This gives the protein CASSLEGGRETQYF. The complete variable domain, with remaining parts taken from reference TRBV11-3 and TRBJ2-5, reads EAGVVQSPRYKIIEKKQPVAFWCNPISGHNTLYWYLQNLGQGPELLIRYENEEAVDDSQLPKDRFSAERLKGVDSTLKIQPAELGDSAVYLCASSLEGGRETQYFGPGTRLLVL.

This chain links TRBV2 with TRBJ1-1, with 8 bases that match TRBD1. Germline CDR1 reads SNHLY; CDR2 reads FYNNEI. This CDR3 region has 15 residues. V lost 3 bases to trimming and J lost 5 bases; unmatched junction nucleotides: 8. As DNA, the CDR3 is TGTGCCAGCAGTGACTCCGGACAGGGTCGAACTGAAGCTTTCTTT. As protein: CASSDSGQGRTEAFF.

This chain connects TRBV4-1 to TRBJ2-5; D is uncertain. Per the germline V gene, CDR1 is MGHRA and CDR2 is YSYEKL. The CDR3 has 12 residues. V shed 1 base and J shed 5 bases, with 5 bases lying between them. The CDR3 is CASSQGSETQYF. The CDR3 DNA reads TGCGCCAGCAGCCAAGGTAGTGAGACCCAGTACTTC.

The gene calls are TRBV10-3 and TRBJ2-7; 8 bases are a match to TRBD2. Trimming cost V 11 bases and J 5 bases; bases outside gene matches: 14. Germline V gene data show CDR1 as ENHRY and CDR2 as SYGVKD. The CDR3 loop spans 14 amino acids. CDR3 amino acids: CALSSGLGPDEQYF. The CDR3 bases are TGTGCCCTGAGTTCGGGACTAGGACCTGACGAGCAGTACTTC.

The chain has TRBV6-2 or TRBV6-3 and TRBJ2-7, with TRBD2 matching over 8 bases. V shed 6 bases, J shed 7 bases, and the junction held 26 bases outside the gene matches. Looked up from germline, CDR1 is MNHEY and CDR2 is SVGEGT. CDR3 length: 19 residues. CDR3 loop: CASSRISPKYRPAGVEQYF. The CDR3 region has the DNA TGTGCCAGCAGCCGTATCAGCCCAAAATATAGACCAGCGGGGGTGGAGCAGTACTTC.

CDR3 nucleotides: TGTGCCACCAGTGCGGACACCGATACGCAGTATTTT. Protein: CATSADTDTQYF. This chain joins TRBV24-1 and TRBJ2-3, with a tentative D call TRBD1 (5 bases). The CDR3 contains 12 residues. The V and J ends lost 5 bases and 6 bases respectively, with 8 bases between them. CDR1 and CDR2 (germline): KGHDR, SFDVKD.

The V and J genes are TRBV6-1 and TRBJ2-7, with TRBD1 identical over 7 bases. Trimming took 1 base from V and 3 from J; bases not matched to a gene: 3. The CDR3 runs to 14 residues. Germline lookup yields CDR1 MNHNS and CDR2 SASEGT. The CDR3 region has the DNA TGTGCCAGCAGTGAAGGGACAGGTGACTACGAGCAGTACTTC. This translates into CASSEGTGDYEQYF.

J is TRBJ1-4 and V is TRBV7-9; 7 bases are a match to TRBD1. Germline V gene sequence: CDR1 SEHNR, CDR2 FQNEAQ (reference sequence). The CDR3 is 16 residues long. V lost 5 bases and J lost 5; bases outside the gene matches: 11. CDR3 bases: TGTGCCAGCAGCCATCGACAGGGAGAGGTAAATGAAAAACTGTTTTTT. Translation gives CASSHRQGEVNEKLFF.

This chain links TRBV4-1 with TRBJ1-5; TRBD1 agrees at 7 bases. V was clipped by 3 bases and J by 2 bases; unmatched bases: 4. The V gene's germline CDR1 is MGHRA and CDR2 YSYEKL. This CDR3 spans 15 amino acids. CDR3 nucleotide sequence: TGCGCCAGCAGCCAGCGACAGGGTGGCAATCAGCCCCAGCATTTT. This codes for CASSQRQGGNQPQHF.

The chain couples TRBV27 to TRBJ1-4; TRBD1 matches at 8 bases. This CDR3 contains 16 residues. V dropped 1 base and J dropped 7; count of bases not matched to a gene: 8. CDR1 is MNHEY, CDR2 SMNVEV, per germline (reference sequence). CDR3 bases: TGTGCCAGCAGTTTATTAGGGCCAGGGGGCGGTGAAAAACTGTTTTTT. Its protein product is CASSLLGPGGGEKLFF.

The CDR3 here is CASGTGVNEKLFF. In nucleotides, the CDR3 is TGCGCCAGCGGGACAGGGGTTAATGAAAAACTGTTTTTT. The rearrangement links TRBV5-1 to TRBJ1-4; 10 nucleotides match TRBD1. V lost 7 bases and J lost 4; bases outside the gene matches: 1. Germline V gene lookup returns CDR1 SGHRS and CDR2 YFSETQ. The CDR3 has 13 residues.

The rearrangement links TRBV7-2 to TRBJ2-3, with 8 positions matching TRBD1. The germline gives CDR1 SGHTA, CDR2 FQGNSA. This CDR3 is 14 amino acids long. The V gene end was trimmed by 3 bases and the J gene end by 3 bases; junction bases not matched to a gene: 2. The CDR3 coding sequence is TGTGCCAGCAGCTTCAGGGGGCCGACAGATACGCAGTATTTT. This encodes CASSFRGPTDTQYF.